This T cell receptor beta chain is from a study of T cells in Graves' hyperthyroidism and ophthalmopathy. On the study more broadly: Before treatment of any kind, peripheral blood was taken at initial diagnosis.

Trimming shortened V by 1 base and J by 7 bases, and 13 bases separated the two germline ends. The CDR3 consists of 14 residues. Germline V gives CDR1 LGHDT, CDR2 YNNKEL (reference sequence). About this clonotype itself: Its target is unknown.

Study-level results: Most thyroid-expanded clonotypes above 0.001 were also found in blood.

The authors deemed Graves' hyperthyroidism stable absent ophthalmopathy progression within 18 months. RNA transcripts yielded amplified TCR beta CDR3 regions. HTBI primers were employed in a first-round RT-PCR of the TCR CDR3. TCRdb analysed the multiplex PCR reads with MiXCR anew, one entry per CDR3 protein. The sample has 600,000 to 650,000 distinct CDR3 sequences, roughly 17% seen once. Sequencing used blood. The chain combines TRBV3-1 with TRBJ2-5; D is perhaps TRBD2 (6 bases). The TCR comes from a woman in her twenties or thirties with Graves' hyperthyroidism. The CDR3: CASSQGGDHATQYF. The CDR3 nucleotides read TGTGCCAGCAGCCAAGGGGGGGACCATGCGACCCAGTACTTC.